These 6 T cell receptor beta chains came from one sample sequenced in a study of T cell repertoires in cytomegalovirus infection. MiXCR, run by TCRdb on the reads, gives a single entry per CDR3 protein. The data contain some 450,000 distinct CDR3 sequences, under 40% of them seen just once; the ten biggest clones take up about an eighth. Sequencing used PBMCs. Receptor source: a human donor in good health (CMV status not recorded). Some clones in this sample may be carry-over from other donors' samples.

The table lists this clonotype with many counts. This chain connects TRBV12-3 or TRBV12-4 to TRBJ2-7, with 7 nucleotides matching TRBD2. With 6 bases clipped from V and 3 bases from J, the junction kept 5 bases outside the gene matches. The CDR3 has 13 amino acids. Here the CDR3 reads CASRGRDYYEQYF. In DNA, the CDR3 is TGTGCCAGCAGGGGAAGGGACTACTACGAGCAGTACTTC.

This clonotype was picked up a small number of times. This sequence joins TRBV19 and TRBJ2-3; D possibly uses TRBD1 or TRBD2 (6 bases each). This CDR3 has 16 residues. The V and J ends lost 5 bases and 0 bases respectively, with 15 bases between them. In germline, CDR1 is LNHDA, CDR2 SQIVND (reference sequence). CDR3 in amino acids: CASSDSPGASTDTQYF. The CDR3 nucleotides are TGTGCCAGTAGTGACTCCCCGGGGGCGAGCACAGATACGCAGTATTTT. Looking up the rest from reference TRBV19 and TRBJ2-3 gives the full variable domain: DGGITQSPKYLFRKEGQNVTLSCEQNLNHDAMYWYRQDPGQGLRLIYYSQIVNDFQKGDIAEGYSVSREKKESFPLTVTSAQKNPTAFYLCASSDSPGASTDTQYFGPGTRLTVL.

The chain has TRBV7-6 and TRBJ2-2; 8 bases fit TRBD1. J gave up 3 bases and V 2 bases, and 5 bases lay outside the gene matches. The CDR3 consists of 16 residues. CDR1 is SGHVS and CDR2 is FNYEAQ in the germline V gene. CDR3 amino acids: CASSLRPQGDTGELFF. For the CDR3, the DNA is TGTGCCAGCAGCTTAAGGCCACAGGGGGACACCGGGGAGCTGTTTTTT.

In regard to this clonotype: A much larger clone sits a single nucleotide away, making a read error possible. V and J are TRBV7-2 and TRBJ2-7; D could derive from TRBD1 or TRBD2 (6 bases each). Trimming left V 4 bases short and J 3 bases short, with 16 bases between. This CDR3 spans 15 amino acids. Germline V gene data show CDR1 as SGHTA and CDR2 as FQGNSA. The CDR3: CASSYLRGPNYEQYF. The CDR3 DNA follows: TGTGCCAGCAGCTACTTACGGGGGCCTAACTACGAGCAGTACTTC.

The V call is TRBV2, the J call TRBJ2-1; tentative D call: TRBD1 (5 bases). From germline, CDR1 is SNHLY and CDR2 FYNNEI. The V gene lost 7 bases and the J gene lost 1 base, with 17 bases spanning the gap. This CDR3 has 16 amino acids. Here the CDR3 DNA reads TGTGCCAGCAAAGGGGAACTGATCCTGTCCTACAATGAGCAGTTCTTC. Encoded protein: CASKGELILSYNEQFF.

This clonotype has a handful of counts. The rearrangement links TRBV6-2 or TRBV6-3 to TRBJ2-5, with 7 bases identical to TRBD1. This CDR3 is built from 13 residues. The V gene's germline CDR1 is MNHEY and CDR2 SVGEGT. V trimming: 6 bases; J trimming: 5 bases; junction bases outside the gene matches: 6. The CDR3 reads CASRWTGLETQYF. CDR3 sequence (DNA): TGTGCCAGCAGGTGGACAGGTCTGGAGACCCAGTACTTC.